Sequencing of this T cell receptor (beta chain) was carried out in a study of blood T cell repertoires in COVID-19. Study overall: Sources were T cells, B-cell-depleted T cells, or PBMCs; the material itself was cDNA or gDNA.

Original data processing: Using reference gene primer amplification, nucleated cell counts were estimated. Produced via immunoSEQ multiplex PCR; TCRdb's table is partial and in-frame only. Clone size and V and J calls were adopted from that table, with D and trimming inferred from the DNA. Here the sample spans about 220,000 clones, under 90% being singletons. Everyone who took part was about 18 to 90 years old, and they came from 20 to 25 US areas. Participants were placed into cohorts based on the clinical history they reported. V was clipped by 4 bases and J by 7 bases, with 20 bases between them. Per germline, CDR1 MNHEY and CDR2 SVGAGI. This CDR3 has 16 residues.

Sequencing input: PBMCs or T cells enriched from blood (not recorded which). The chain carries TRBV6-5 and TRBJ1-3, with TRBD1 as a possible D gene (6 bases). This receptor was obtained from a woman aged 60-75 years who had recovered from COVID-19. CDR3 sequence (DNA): TGTGCCAGCAGTTCCACAGGGACCGGACGTTGGAACACCATATATTTT. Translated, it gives CASSSTGTGRWNTIYF.